This T cell receptor beta chain is drawn from a study of T-cell reconstitution after alpha-beta-depleted transplantation in children. V was clipped by 0 bases and J by 1 base; unmatched bases: 7. This CDR3 has 17 residues. CDR1 and CDR2 (germline): SGHTA, FQGNSA. This clonotype was counted only a few times. Unique molecular identifiers featured in how the TCRbeta library was prepared. TCRdb re-called the PCR reads through MiXCR, storing one row per CDR3 protein. The repertoire holds about 250,000 distinct CDR3 sequences, with about 24% as singletons. This TCR was sampled from a female patient between 2 and 15 years old who had a stem cell transplant for congenital amegakaryocytic thrombocytopenia, so the T cells may come from the graft donor. V usage is TRBV7-2 and J usage is TRBJ2-7; 9 bases are shared with TRBD2. The source material was PBMCs, mostly from graft donor cells, sampled 360 days after TCRalphabeta/CD19-depleted stem cell transplant. The chain's CDR3 is CASSLARGGQISYEQYF. CDR3 DNA: TGTGCCAGCAGCTTAGCGCGGGGGGGACAGATTTCCTACGAGCAGTACTTC.